The sequence of this T cell receptor beta chain was determined in a study of human thymus T cells. Study outcomes and limitations: Thymic and blood repertoires seemed to show skewed V and J gene use. What related research reported was that thymic repertoires overlapped highly among unrelated individuals.

Thymic samples were excised during corrective heart operations. The data were produced by immunoSEQ multiplex PCR, yet TCRdb's version contains in-frame clones alone and is incomplete. The sample lists tens of thousands of clones, over 85% occurring once. This clone was picked up one time. No antigen is known for it. J was trimmed by 1 base and V by 0 bases; bases with no gene match: 5. CDR3 size: 17 residues. Germline lookup yields CDR1 MGHRA and CDR2 YSYEKL. J is TRBJ2-3 and V is TRBV4-1; the match to TRBD2 covers 9 bases. Sample: thymus tissue. The TCR was taken from a girl under three years old with a congenital heart defect but otherwise immunologically healthy. DNA for the CDR3: TGCGCCAGCAGCCAAGAGGAGACTAGCGGAGGCACAGATACGCAGTATTTT. It specifies CASSQEETSGGTDTQYF.